Included here is one T cell receptor (beta chain) sequence, with context. The data derive from a study of technical replicates of blood from a few donors. J lost 7 bases, V lost 4 bases, and 11 bases had no gene match. Germline CDR1 LNHDA, CDR2 SQIVND (reference sequence). CDR3 length: 16 residues. Sequencing was performed with immunoSEQ multiplex PCR; in TCRdb, only in-frame clones are kept and a portion is missing. The data contain over 70,000 clones, more than 85% of them singletons. This chain connects TRBV19 to TRBJ2-1; 9 bases align to TRBD2. This sequence originates from a human donor in good health. Some clones in this sample may be carry-over from other donors' samples. Material for sequencing was PBMCs. The CDR3 loop is CASSTTLAGGRNEQFF. CDR3 coding DNA: TGTGCCAGTAGTACCACTCTGGCGGGGGGGCGGAATGAGCAGTTCTTC.